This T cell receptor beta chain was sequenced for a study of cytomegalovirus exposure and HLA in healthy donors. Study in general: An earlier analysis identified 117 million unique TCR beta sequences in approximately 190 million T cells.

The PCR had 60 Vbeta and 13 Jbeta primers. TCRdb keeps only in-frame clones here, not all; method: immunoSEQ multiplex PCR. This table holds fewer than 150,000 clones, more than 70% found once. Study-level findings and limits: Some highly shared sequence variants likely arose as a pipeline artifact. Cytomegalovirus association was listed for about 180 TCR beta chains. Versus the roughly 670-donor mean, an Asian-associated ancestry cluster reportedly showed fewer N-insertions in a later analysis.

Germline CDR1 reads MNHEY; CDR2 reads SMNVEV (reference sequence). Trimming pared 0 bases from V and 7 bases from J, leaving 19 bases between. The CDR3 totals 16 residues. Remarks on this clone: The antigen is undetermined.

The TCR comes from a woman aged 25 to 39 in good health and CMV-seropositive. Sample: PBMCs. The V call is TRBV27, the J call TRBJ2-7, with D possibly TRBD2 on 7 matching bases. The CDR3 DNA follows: TGTGCCAGCAGTTTATCTAAGGGGAGGGGGTGGGGGGAGCAGTACTTC. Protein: CASSLSKGRGWGEQYF.